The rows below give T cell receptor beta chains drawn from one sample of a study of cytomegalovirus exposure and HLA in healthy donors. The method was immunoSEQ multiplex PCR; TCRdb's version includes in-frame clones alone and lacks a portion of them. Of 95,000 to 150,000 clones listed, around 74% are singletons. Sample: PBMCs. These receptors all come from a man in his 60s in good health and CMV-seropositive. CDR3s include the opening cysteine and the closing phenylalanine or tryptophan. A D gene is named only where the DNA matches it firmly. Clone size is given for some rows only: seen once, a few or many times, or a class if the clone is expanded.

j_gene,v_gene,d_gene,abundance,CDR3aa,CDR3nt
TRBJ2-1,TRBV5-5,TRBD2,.,CASSLVSLAGKRDEQFF,TGTGCCAGCAGCTTGGTATCACTAGCGGGAAAGCGAGATGAGCAGTTCTTC
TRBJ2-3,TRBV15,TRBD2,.,CATSRTGTSGSSPDTQYF,TGTGCCACCAGCAGAACCGGGACTAGCGGGAGTAGCCCAGATACGCAGTATTTT
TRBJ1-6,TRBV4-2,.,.,CASSQDREGVSSPLHF,TGTGCCAGCAGCCAAGATCGGGAGGGGGTTTCTTCACCCCTCCACTTT
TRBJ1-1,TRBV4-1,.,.,CASSQEWGGATEAFF,TGCGCCAGCAGCCAAGAGTGGGGGGGGGCCACTGAAGCTTTCTTT
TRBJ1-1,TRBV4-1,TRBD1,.,CASSRDSEAFF,TGCGCCAGCAGCCGGGACAGTGAAGCTTTCTTT
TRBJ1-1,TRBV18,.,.,CASSPTENTEAFF,TGTGCCAGCTCACCGACAGAAAACACTGAAGCTTTCTTT
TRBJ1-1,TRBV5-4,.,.,CASSLWRDTEAFF,TGTGCCAGCAGCTTGTGGAGAGACACTGAAGCTTTCTTT
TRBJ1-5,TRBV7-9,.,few,CASSTSLNQPQHF,TGTGCCAGCAGCACGAGCCTTAATCAGCCCCAGCATTTT
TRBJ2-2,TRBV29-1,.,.,CSVERSNGGELFF,TGCAGCGTTGAGAGGTCTAACGGCGGGGAGCTGTTTTTT
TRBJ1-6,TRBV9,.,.,CASSAGGTSLGNSPLHF,TGTGCCAGCAGCGCTGGGGGGACGTCTCTAGGGAATTCACCCCTCCACTTT
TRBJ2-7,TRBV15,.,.,CATSRTGSDEQYF,TGTGCCACCAGCAGGACGGGGTCAGACGAGCAGTACTTC
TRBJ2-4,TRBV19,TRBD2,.,CASSITSGASGSKNIQYF,TGTGCCAGTAGTATTACTAGCGGGGCCAGCGGGTCCAAAAACATTCAGTACTTC
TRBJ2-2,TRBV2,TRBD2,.,CASSASGSWTGELFF,TGTGCCAGCAGTGCGAGCGGGAGTTGGACCGGGGAGCTGTTTTTT
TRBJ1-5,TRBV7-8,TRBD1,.,CASSHFPGTDYSNQPQHF,TGTGCCAGCAGCCATTTCCCCGGGACAGACTATAGCAATCAGCCCCAGCATTTT
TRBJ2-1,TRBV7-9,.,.,CASSPRLHSDEQFF,TGTGCCAGCAGCCCCAGATTACATTCAGATGAGCAGTTCTTC
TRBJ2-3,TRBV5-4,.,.,CASSSRPPRRGTDTQYF,TGTGCCAGCAGCTCCCGCCCCCCACGGAGGGGCACAGATACGCAGTATTTT
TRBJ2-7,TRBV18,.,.,CASSPPRQPYEQYF,TGTGCCAGCTCACCACCGAGGCAACCCTACGAGCAGTACTTC
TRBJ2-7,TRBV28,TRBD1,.,CASYGQGGGSRYEQYF,TGTGCCAGCTACGGACAGGGTGGTGGCTCGCGGTACGAGCAGTACTTC
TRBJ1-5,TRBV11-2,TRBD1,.,CASSLGQGAGQPQHF,TGTGCCAGCAGCTTAGGACAGGGGGCAGGACAGCCCCAGCATTTT
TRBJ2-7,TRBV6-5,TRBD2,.,CASNAGLGPREQYF,TGTGCCAGCAACGCGGGACTAGGCCCCCGAGAGCAGTACTTC
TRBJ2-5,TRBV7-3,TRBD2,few,CASSSPRAGGGETQYF,TGTGCCAGCAGCTCACCCCGAGCGGGAGGAGGAGAGACCCAGTACTTC
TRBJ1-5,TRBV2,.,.,CASSDRVGNQPQHF,TGTGCCAGCAGTGACAGGGTTGGCAATCAGCCCCAGCATTTT
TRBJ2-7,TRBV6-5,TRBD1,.,CASRDRAHEQYF,TGTGCCAGCCGGGACAGGGCCCACGAGCAGTACTTC
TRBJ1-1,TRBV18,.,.,CASSPVFRGSTEAFF,TGTGCCAGCTCACCGGTTTTCAGGGGAAGCACTGAAGCTTTCTTT
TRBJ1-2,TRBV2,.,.,CASTRTLNYGYTF,TGTGCCAGCACTAGGACTCTCAACTATGGCTACACCTTC
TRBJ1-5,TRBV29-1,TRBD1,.,CSDRDRGRLVGNNQPQHF,TGCAGCGACCGGGACAGGGGGCGGTTAGTTGGAAACAATCAGCCCCAGCATTTT
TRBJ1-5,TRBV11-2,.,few,CASSLNGVSNQPQHF,TGTGCCAGCAGCTTAAACGGAGTTAGCAATCAGCCCCAGCATTTT
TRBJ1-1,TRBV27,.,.,CASSLTAPNTEAFF,TGTGCCAGCAGCTTAACAGCTCCGAACACTGAAGCTTTCTTT
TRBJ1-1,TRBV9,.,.,CASSAILPDDTEAFF,TGTGCCAGCAGCGCCATACTACCTGACGACACTGAAGCTTTCTTT
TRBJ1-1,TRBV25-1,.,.,CASSEIGREAFF,TGTGCCAGCAGTGAGATCGGGAGGGAAGCTTTCTTT
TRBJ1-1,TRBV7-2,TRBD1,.,CASSSQGLNTEAFF,TGTGCCAGCAGCTCACAGGGGTTGAACACTGAAGCTTTCTTT
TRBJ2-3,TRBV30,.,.,CAWSVRDTQYF,TGTGCCTGGAGTGTACGGGATACGCAGTATTTT
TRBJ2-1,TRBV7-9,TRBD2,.,CASSHGPLAGGNYNEQFF,TGTGCCAGCAGCCACGGTCCTCTAGCGGGAGGAAACTACAATGAGCAGTTCTTC
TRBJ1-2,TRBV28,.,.,CASSLGRGNYGYTF,TGTGCCAGCAGCCTAGGGAGAGGTAACTATGGCTACACCTTC
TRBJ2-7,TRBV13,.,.,CASSFPGRTYEQYF,TGTGCCAGCAGCTTCCCGGGGAGGACCTACGAGCAGTACTTC
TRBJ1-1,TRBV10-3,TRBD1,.,CAISELRGQDSMNTEAFF,TGTGCCATCAGTGAGCTCCGGGGACAGGACTCGATGAACACTGAAGCTTTCTTT
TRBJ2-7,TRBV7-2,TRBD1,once,CASSIRTGYEQYF,TGTGCCAGCAGCATACGGACAGGCTACGAGCAGTACTTC
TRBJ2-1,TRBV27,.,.,CASSSTVLHSYNEQFF,TGTGCCAGCAGTTCGACTGTCCTGCACTCCTACAATGAGCAGTTCTTC
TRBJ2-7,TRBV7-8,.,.,CASSLALQNEQYF,TGTGCCAGCAGCTTAGCGCTACAGAACGAGCAGTACTTC
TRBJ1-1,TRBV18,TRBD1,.,CASSPSDRAPEMNTEAFF,TGTGCCAGCTCACCCTCGGACAGGGCCCCGGAAATGAACACTGAAGCTTTCTTT
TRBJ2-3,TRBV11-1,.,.,CASSFVRGSDTQYF,TGTGCCAGCAGCTTCGTAAGGGGCTCAGATACGCAGTATTTT
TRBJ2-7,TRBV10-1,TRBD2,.,CASRPPRLAPGEQYF,TGCGCCAGCAGACCTCCCAGACTAGCCCCGGGGGAGCAGTACTTC
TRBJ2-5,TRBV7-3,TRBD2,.,CASSLNLAGEQETQYF,TGTGCCAGCAGCTTAAATCTAGCGGGAGAACAAGAGACCCAGTACTTC
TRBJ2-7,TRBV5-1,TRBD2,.,CASSLTSGRIYEQYF,TGCGCCAGCAGCTTGACTAGCGGGAGGATCTACGAGCAGTACTTC
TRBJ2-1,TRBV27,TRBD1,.,CASTRGTEQFF,TGTGCCAGCACCAGGGGGACCGAGCAGTTCTTC
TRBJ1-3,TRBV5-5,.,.,CASSPSTGNSGNTIYF,TGTGCCAGCAGTCCGTCTACCGGTAACTCTGGAAACACCATATATTTT
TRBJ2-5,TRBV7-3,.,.,CASSSGTRETQYF,TGTGCCAGCAGCTCCGGGACAAGAGAGACCCAGTACTTC
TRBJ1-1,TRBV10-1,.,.,CASSESWGGEAFF,TGCGCCAGCAGTGAGTCGTGGGGAGGAGAAGCTTTCTTT
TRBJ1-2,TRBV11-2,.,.,CASSAQPGIVYGYTF,TGTGCCAGCAGCGCGCAGCCAGGGATTGTCTATGGCTACACCTTC
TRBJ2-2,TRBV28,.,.,CASSRAGLDTGELFF,TGTGCCAGCAGCCGCGCCGGACTGGACACCGGGGAGCTGTTTTTT
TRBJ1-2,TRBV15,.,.,CATSREVRTVNYGYTF,TGTGCCACCAGCAGAGAGGTCCGGACAGTAAACTATGGCTACACCTTC
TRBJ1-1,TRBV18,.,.,CASSVNHLATEAFF,TGTGCCAGCTCAGTCAATCATCTAGCAACTGAAGCTTTCTTT
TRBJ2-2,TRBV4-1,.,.,CASSPAPRGTGELFF,TGCGCCAGCAGCCCCGCCCCTAGGGGCACCGGGGAGCTGTTTTTT
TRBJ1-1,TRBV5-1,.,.,CASSFMEDTEAFF,TGCGCCAGCAGCTTTATGGAGGACACTGAAGCTTTCTTT
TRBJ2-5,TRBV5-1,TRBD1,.,CASSYGQGQQETQYF,TGCGCCAGCAGTTATGGACAGGGGCAACAGGAGACCCAGTACTTC
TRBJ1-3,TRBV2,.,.,CASSRESSGNTIYF,TGTGCCAGCAGTCGGGAGAGCTCTGGAAACACCATATATTTT
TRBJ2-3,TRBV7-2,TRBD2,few,CASSFPTSGGVSDTQYF,TGTGCCAGCAGCTTTCCGACTAGCGGGGGTGTTTCAGATACGCAGTATTTT
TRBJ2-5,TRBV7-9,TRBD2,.,CASSLRSGRRYQETQYF,TGTGCCAGCAGCTTGCGTAGCGGGAGAAGGTACCAAGAGACCCAGTACTTC
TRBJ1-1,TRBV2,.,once,CASTPDTEAFF,TGTGCCAGCACTCCGGACACTGAAGCTTTCTTT